The 20 T cell receptor beta chains given below trace back to one sample, sequenced in a study of blood T cell repertoires in COVID-19. This table comes from immunoSEQ multiplex PCR, and its TCRdb copy is limited to in-frame clones, with some not included. The table lists under 200,000 clones, approximately 81% of them singletons. Sequences were obtained from peripheral blood. These receptors originate from a man aged 18 to 35 with active or convalescent COVID-19.

V usage is TRBV10-1 and J usage is TRBJ1-2; D gene ambiguous. With 2 bases removed from V and 6 bases from J, the gap between germline ends came to 10 bases. Germline-derived CDR1 and CDR2 are WNHNN and SYGVQD (reference sequence). The CDR3 contains 13 residues. CDR3 coding DNA: TGCGCCAGCAGTGAGACTCTCGGGGATGGCTACACCTTC. Encoded protein: CASSETLGDGYTF.

This chain links TRBV7-2 with TRBJ2-1, with 9 bases fitting TRBD1. There are 16 residues in the CDR3. CDR1 and CDR2 (germline): SGHTA, FQGNSA. V shed 2 bases, J shed 7 bases, and the junction held 9 bases outside the gene matches. CDR3 coding DNA: TGTGCCAGCAGCTTATTTAGGACAGGGGCCCCTAATGAGCAGTTCTTC. Amino acid sequence: CASSLFRTGAPNEQFF.

V is TRBV18 and J is TRBJ1-1, with 8 bases matching TRBD1. J gave up 0 bases and V 2 bases, and 5 bases lay outside the gene matches. Per the germline V gene, CDR1 is KGHSH and CDR2 is LQKENI. The CDR3 extends over 16 amino acids. This CDR3 reads CASSPKDRGMNTEAFF. For the CDR3, the DNA is TGTGCCAGCTCACCAAAAGACAGGGGCATGAACACTGAAGCTTTCTTT.

This chain connects TRBV5-1 to TRBJ1-5; TRBD1 agrees at 8 bases. J lost 2 bases, V lost 0 bases, and 1 base had no gene match. The germline V gene has CDR1 SGHRS and CDR2 YFSETQ. The CDR3 contains 15 residues. The CDR3 region has the DNA TGCGCCAGCAGCTTGGCAGGGGGCGGCAATCAGCCCCAGCATTTT. This gives the protein CASSLAGGGNQPQHF. Based on the CDR3 plus reference TRBV5-1 and TRBJ1-5, the full variable domain is KAGVTQTPRYLIKTRGQQVTLSCSPISGHRSVSWYQQTPGQGLQFLFEYFSETQRNKGNFPGRFSGRQFSNSRSEMNVSTLELGDSALYLCASSLAGGGNQPQHFGDGTRLSIL.

The V call is TRBV6-1, the J call TRBJ2-1; D is possibly TRBD1 (5 bases). V was cut by 3 bases and J by 4 bases, with 16 bases left in between. The CDR3 loop spans 16 amino acids. CDR1 and CDR2 (germline): MNHNS, SASEGT. CDR3 bases: TGTGCCAGCAGTGAGACCATGGCAGGGTCATACAATGAGCAGTTCTTC. It is translated as CASSETMAGSYNEQFF.

The rearrangement uses TRBV5-6 and TRBJ2-7, with 7 bases fitting TRBD1. The CDR3 is 14 residues long. Germline-derived CDR1 and CDR2 are SGHDT and YYEEEE. Trimming cost V 8 bases and J 3 bases; bases outside gene matches: 11. In DNA form, the CDR3 reads TGTGCCAGTAGCAGGGGGAGTAGGGGCTACGAGCAGTACTTC. It is translated as CASSRGSRGYEQYF. Full variable domain (missing parts from reference TRBV5-6 and TRBJ2-7): DAGVTQSPTHLIKTRGQQVTLRCSPKSGHDTVSWYQQALGQGPQFIFQYYEEEERQRGNFPDRFSGHQFPNYSSELNVNALLLGDSALYLCASSRGSRGYEQYFGPGTRLTVT.

The chain couples TRBV5-4 to TRBJ2-7; D perhaps matches TRBD1 (6 bases). The CDR3 has 13 amino acids. Trimming took off 5 bases at V and 2 bases at J, with 11 bases between the two ends. Germline V gives CDR1 SGHNT, CDR2 YYREEE (reference sequence). The CDR3 DNA reads TGTGCCAGCAGGGGGGCGGACCCCTACGAGCAGTACTTC. It translates to CASRGADPYEQYF. Full variable domain (outside the CDR3, taken from reference TRBV5-4 and TRBJ2-7): ETGVTQSPTHLIKTRGQQVTLRCSSQSGHNTVSWYQQALGQGPQFIFQYYREEENGRGNFPPRFSGLQFPNYSSELNVNALELDDSALYLCASRGADPYEQYFGPGTRLTVT.

In this sample, this clone turned up a few times. V usage is TRBV5-6 and J usage is TRBJ2-1; the match to TRBD1 covers 8 bases. The CDR3 loop spans 15 amino acids. CDR1 is SGHDT and CDR2 is YYEEEE in the germline V gene. The trim removed 3 bases at V and 3 bases at J, leaving 5 bases unmatched. CDR3 sequence (DNA): TGTGCCAGCAGCTGGACAGGGAGTAACTACAATGAGCAGTTCTTC. This sequence encodes CASSWTGSNYNEQFF. Based on the CDR3 plus reference TRBV5-6 and TRBJ2-1, the full variable domain is DAGVTQSPTHLIKTRGQQVTLRCSPKSGHDTVSWYQQALGQGPQFIFQYYEEEERQRGNFPDRFSGHQFPNYSSELNVNALLLGDSALYLCASSWTGSNYNEQFFGPGTRLTVL.

This sequence joins TRBV11-3 and TRBJ2-2; D is uncertain. The CDR3 runs 12 residues. The germline CDR1 and CDR2 sequences are SGHNT and YENEEA. Deletions cut 6 bases from V and 5 bases from J, with 7 bases between. For the CDR3, the DNA is TGTGCCAGCAGTTTGACTACCGGGGAGCTGTTTTTT. Amino acid sequence: CASSLTTGELFF.

This chain joins TRBV7-6 and TRBJ1-1, with TRBD1 matching over 7 bases. The CDR3 totals 13 residues. The germline V gene has CDR1 SGHVS and CDR2 FNYEAQ. Trimming took 5 bases from V and 7 from J; bases not matched to a gene: 7. Written as DNA, the CDR3 is TGTGCCAGCAGCGCAGACAGGGTCGGTGAAGCTTTCTTT. As protein: CASSADRVGEAFF.

V and J are TRBV6-2 or TRBV6-3 and TRBJ1-1; 12 positions agree with TRBD1. The junction had 3 bases not matched to a gene; V was cut back by 4 bases and J by 3 bases. CDR3 size: 15 residues. Germline V gives CDR1 MNHEY, CDR2 SVGEGT. CDR3 residues: CASSWGQGADTEAFF. The CDR3 DNA follows: TGTGCCAGCAGTTGGGGACAGGGGGCGGACACTGAAGCTTTCTTT.

The V call is TRBV5-6, the J call TRBJ2-7; TRBD1 aligns across 7 bases. The CDR3 totals 17 residues. Germline trimming cut 2 bases from V and 5 bases from J; bases unmatched to any gene: 16. CDR1 and CDR2 (germline): SGHDT, YYEEEE. The CDR3 is CASSLLLIEGARDEQYF. The CDR3, as DNA: TGTGCCAGCAGCTTACTTCTAATCGAGGGGGCGAGGGACGAGCAGTACTTC.

In this sample, this clone turned up once. J is TRBJ2-7 and V is TRBV12-5, with 9 positions matching TRBD1. Per germline, CDR1 LGHNT and CDR2 FRNRAP. The trim removed 6 bases at V and 5 bases at J, leaving 8 bases unmatched. The CDR3 totals 14 residues. CDR3 DNA: TGTGCTAGTGGCCAGGGACAGGGTAGGAACGAGCAGTACTTC. Translation: CASGQGQGRNEQYF.

The chain has TRBV4-3 and TRBJ2-7; TRBD2 might be the D (6 bases). Trimming shortened V by 5 bases and J by 2 bases, and 16 bases separated the two germline ends. In germline, CDR1 is LGHNA, CDR2 YSLEER. This CDR3 spans 15 amino acids. The DNA of the CDR3 is TGCGCCAGCAGCTTAGGGGTAGGAGGGACCTACGAGCAGTACTTC. As protein: CASSLGVGGTYEQYF.

J is TRBJ2-1 and V is TRBV29-1; the match to TRBD1 covers 7 bases. The CDR3 runs 14 residues. The junction had 6 bases not matched to a gene; V was cut back by 7 bases and J by 0 bases. Germline loops: CDR1 SQVTM, CDR2 ANQGSEA. CDR3 amino acids: CSGKPGGSYNEQFF. In DNA, the CDR3 is TGCAGCGGCAAACCAGGGGGCTCCTACAATGAGCAGTTCTTC.

The CDR3 DNA reads TGTGCCAGCAGTTATCTTCGGGGGGCGAACACCGGGGAGCTGTTTTTT. Translation gives CASSYLRGANTGELFF. This rearrangement joins TRBV6-5 to TRBJ2-2; 7 nucleotides line up with TRBD2. The CDR3 has 16 amino acids. V was pared by 3 bases and J by 0 bases, with 4 bases of the junction left unmatched. Germline lookup yields CDR1 MNHEY and CDR2 SVGAGI.

The J gene is TRBJ2-3, the V gene TRBV2, with 7 bases fitting TRBD1. The germline V gene encodes CDR1 SNHLY and CDR2 FYNNEI. V lost 7 bases, J lost 4 bases, and 11 bases stayed unmatched. This CDR3 has 15 amino acids. The CDR3 is CASTQDRLGPDTQYF. DNA of the CDR3: TGTGCCAGCACCCAGGACAGGCTGGGACCAGATACGCAGTATTTT.

The CDR3 loop reads CASRTSGPVPYEQYF. Here the CDR3 DNA reads TGTGCCAGCAGGACTAGCGGCCCGGTTCCCTACGAGCAGTACTTC. The genes are TRBV7-2 and TRBJ2-7, with 9 bases fitting TRBD2. Germline V gives CDR1 SGHTA, CDR2 FQGNSA. V dropped 6 bases and J dropped 2; count of bases not matched to a gene: 8. The CDR3 loop spans 15 amino acids.

V usage is TRBV18 and J usage is TRBJ2-7, with 10 nucleotides matching TRBD2. The CDR3 contains 16 residues. J lost 2 bases, V lost 4 bases, and 8 bases had no gene match. In germline, CDR1 is KGHSH, CDR2 LQKENI. The CDR3: CASSLERLAGTYEQYF. The CDR3 coding sequence is TGTGCCAGCTCACTAGAAAGACTAGCGGGCACCTACGAGCAGTACTTC.

The J gene is TRBJ1-5, the V gene TRBV6-5; the D is unclear. V lost 6 bases and J lost 0, with 6 bases in between. There are 13 residues in the CDR3. CDR1 is MNHEY and CDR2 is SVGAGI in the germline V gene. In nucleotides, the CDR3 is TGTGCCAGCAGGTTACATAGCAATCAGCCCCAGCATTTT. Protein sequence: CASRLHSNQPQHF.